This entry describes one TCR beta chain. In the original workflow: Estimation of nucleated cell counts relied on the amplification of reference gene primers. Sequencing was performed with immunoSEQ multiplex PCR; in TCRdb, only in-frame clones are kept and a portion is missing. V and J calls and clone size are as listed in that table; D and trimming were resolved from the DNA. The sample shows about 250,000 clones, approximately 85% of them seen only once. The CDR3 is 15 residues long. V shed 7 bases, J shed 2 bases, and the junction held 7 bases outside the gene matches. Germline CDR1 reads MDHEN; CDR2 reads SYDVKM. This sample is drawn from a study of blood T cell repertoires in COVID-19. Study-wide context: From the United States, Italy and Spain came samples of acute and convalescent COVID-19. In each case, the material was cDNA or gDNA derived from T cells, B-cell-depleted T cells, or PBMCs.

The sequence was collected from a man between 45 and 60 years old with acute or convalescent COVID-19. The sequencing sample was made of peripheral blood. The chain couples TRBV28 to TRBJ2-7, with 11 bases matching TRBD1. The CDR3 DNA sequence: TGTGCCAGCAACCAACCGGGACAGGGGGCCTACGAGCAGTACTTC. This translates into CASNQPGQGAYEQYF.